This T cell receptor (beta chain) is drawn from a study of T cells expressing NK-cell markers. Study background: Sorted T-cell subsets CD3+CD56+NKG2C+, CD3+CD56+NKG2C- and CD3+CD56-NKG2C+ were TCR beta-sequenced. One of eight sequenced donors was HCMV-seronegative; the other seven were seropositive. The study's findings and limits: No clear determination of HCMV specificity was made for expanded NKG2C+ T cell clones.

A remark on this clonotype: The antigen is undetermined.

Researchers built TCR beta cDNA using 5'RACE template switching with UMIs. TCRdb reprocessed the 5' RACE reads and reports one entry per CDR3 protein, with no DNA. The table gives 350,000 to 450,000 distinct CDR3 sequences; the top ten clones make up roughly 5.2% of it. The CDR3 has 14 amino acids. The sequence derives from a man aged 18 to 69 in good health. The sequenced sample consisted of blood T cells: a sorted CD56 or NKG2C T cell subset, CD4+ or CD8+ T cells, or bulk PBMC T cells (not recorded which). The V call is TRBV12-3 or TRBV12-4, the J call TRBJ2-7; as DNA is missing, the TRBD1 call by TCRdb cannot be tested. CDR3: CASSLQKGSYEQYF.